This T cell receptor beta chain was sequenced during a study of cytotoxic CD8 clonotypes in ibrutinib-treated CLL. At least ten counts were recorded for this clone. The assay was immunoSEQ multiplex PCR, and TCRdb's table has in-frame clones only and misses some. The sample shows approximately 100,000 clones, 55% to 75% of them seen only once. The receptor was derived from a human donor with chronic lymphocytic leukemia. The sequencing used PBMCs, collected after 24 months of ibrutinib treatment.

This CDR3 is CASSPGQGQGHF. CDR3 nucleotides: TGTGCCAGTAGCCCAGGACAGGGACAAGGGCATTTT. V usage is TRBV19 and J usage is TRBJ1-5; 8 bases are shared with TRBD1. Trimming cost V 6 bases and J 15 bases; bases outside gene matches: 10. The CDR3 is 12 residues long. Germline CDR1 reads LNHDA; CDR2 reads SQIVND (reference sequence).